One and the same sample provided the 14 T cell receptor beta chains below, sequenced in a study of blood T cells in healthy people across ages. Primers used in a second PCR of roughly 7 to 11 cycles were a sample-barcoded 5' primer and a J-beta primer mix. TCRdb fed the 5' RACE reads into MiXCR, producing one record per CDR3 protein. The table shows around 1,000,000 distinct CDR3 sequences, with around 25% occurring only once. The sample was also linked to a second study, of T cells of mothers and their children.

Sequences were obtained from blood. The receptors shown here come from a girl aged 2-10 years in good health.

J is TRBJ2-2 and V is TRBV27; 9 nucleotides agree with TRBD2. The J segment lost 1 base and the V segment lost 5 bases, leaving 2 bases of the junction unmatched. CDR3 length equals 15 residues. Germline V gives CDR1 MNHEY, CDR2 SMNVEV (reference sequence). The CDR3 DNA follows: TGTGCCAGCAGTCGCGGGAGGGAGAACACCGGGGAGCTGTTTTTT. Its translation: CASSRGRENTGELFF.

The chain uses TRBV7-2 and TRBJ2-5; the D gene is possibly TRBD1 (6 bases). The DNA matches TRBJ2-7 better at its end, which makes the J call doubtful. Germline V gene data show CDR1 as SGHTA and CDR2 as FQGNSA. This CDR3 contains 15 residues. This chain's CDR3 is CASSLAPGQSYEQYF. CDR3 nucleotide sequence: TGTGCCAGCAGCTTAGCCCCGGGACAATCCTACGAGCAGTACTTC.

The chain recombines TRBV7-9 with TRBJ2-5, with D possibly being TRBD1 or TRBD2 (5 bases each). The CDR3 runs 14 residues. V shed 8 bases and J shed 9 bases, with 22 bases lying between them. Germline V gene lookup returns CDR1 SEHNR and CDR2 FQNEAQ (reference sequence). CDR3 in DNA: TGTGCCAGCTCCGTCCTCCTGGGGGTCGAGGCCCAGTACTTC. Residues: CASSVLLGVEAQYF.

Of note for this clonotype: One end of the junction is discordant with germline, which a read error may explain. The J gene is TRBJ2-7, the V gene TRBV5-1; tentatively, D is TRBD1 or TRBD2 (5 bases each). The CDR3 consists of 15 residues. Germline V lookup: CDR1 SGHRS, CDR2 YFSETQ. CDR3 in amino acids: CASSLDGTGYYEQYF. DNA for the CDR3: TGTGCCAGCAGCTTAGACGGGACGGGGTACTACGAGCAGTACTTC.

This clonotype came up a few times. The rearrangement joins TRBV28 to TRBJ1-1, with a weak D call TRBD1 (6 bases). The germline V gene has CDR1 MDHEN and CDR2 SYDVKM. Trimming took 7 bases from V and 0 from J, leaving 12 bases between them. CDR3 length: 14 amino acids. The CDR3 region is CASNRGGMNTEAFF. Here the CDR3 DNA reads TGTGCCAGCAATCGAGGGGGTATGAACACTGAAGCTTTCTTT.

The chain couples TRBV14 to TRBJ2-7; no definite D call. The V end was cut by 0 bases, the J end by 2 bases, with 8 bases between. This CDR3 spans 14 amino acids. The germline V gene has CDR1 SGHDN and CDR2 FVKESK. Written as DNA, the CDR3 is TGTGCCAGCAGCCAAGATTTCCGACCCTACGAGCAGTACTTC. The encoded protein is CASSQDFRPYEQYF.

A few counts support this clonotype. The chain joins TRBV29-1 to TRBJ1-5; the D gene is possibly TRBD1 (5 bases). Germline loops: CDR1 SQVTM, CDR2 ANQGSEA. The CDR3 extends over 13 amino acids. V was trimmed by 6 bases and J by 6 bases, leaving 15 bases between them. The CDR3 protein is CSVVWDGGQPQHF. CDR3 coding DNA: TGCAGCGTGGTTTGGGACGGCGGTCAGCCCCAGCATTTT.

There are a few counts of this clonotype. The chain carries TRBV2 and TRBJ2-5, with D perhaps matching TRBD2 (6 bases). This CDR3 comprises 13 residues. V lost 10 bases to trimming and J lost 5 bases, with 17 bases between them. Germline V gives CDR1 SNHLY, CDR2 FYNNEI. The CDR3 DNA is TGTGCCAATCGGGACTGGTCAATGGAGACCCAGTACTTC. Protein sequence: CANRDWSMETQYF.

The V call is TRBV20-1, the J call TRBJ1-2; 8 bases are a match to TRBD1. Trimming cost V 4 bases and J 8 bases; bases outside gene matches: 6. The CDR3 spans 12 residues. From germline, CDR1 is DFQATT and CDR2 SNEGSKA (reference sequence). The CDR3 DNA follows: TGCAGTGCTAATACAGGGGGGCCCGGCTACACCTTC. Its translation is CSANTGGPGYTF.

This clonotype occurred a few times. The chain couples TRBV28 to TRBJ2-2; a weak D match, TRBD1 (5 bases). This CDR3 has 15 amino acids. V was clipped by 5 bases and J by 5 bases, with 15 bases between them. CDR1 is MDHEN and CDR2 is SYDVKM in the germline V gene. The CDR3 region is CASSPRRGLTGELFF. The CDR3 nucleotides are TGTGCCAGCAGTCCCCGAAGGGGTCTAACCGGGGAGCTGTTTTTT.

This clonotype was recorded a few times. The CDR3 is CASVDYEETQYF. In DNA, the CDR3 is TGTGCCAGCGTCGACTACGAAGAGACCCAGTACTTC. The chain uses TRBV2 and TRBJ2-5; maybe TRBD2 (5 bases). This CDR3 spans 12 amino acids. Germline V CDR1 and CDR2: SNHLY, FYNNEI. V shed 8 bases and J shed 3 bases, with 10 bases lying between them.

This clonotype turned up a few times. One junction end disagrees with the germline gene, perhaps due to a read error. The rearrangement joins TRBV15 to TRBJ2-4; 8 nucleotides align to TRBD2. The CDR3 loop spans 15 amino acids. Germline V gene data show CDR1 as LNHNV and CDR2 as YYDKDF (reference sequence). The CDR3 is CATTDRREARNIQYF. As DNA, the CDR3 is TGTGCCACCACCGACAGGCGGGAGGCCAGAAACATTCAGTACTTC.

The V call is TRBV9, the J call TRBJ2-1; D might be TRBD1 (6 bases). This CDR3 is 16 amino acids long. Germline V gene sequence: CDR1 SGDLS, CDR2 YYNGEE. The V gene lost 3 bases and the J gene lost 4 bases, with 17 bases spanning the gap. Here the CDR3 reads CASSGGLTGIYNEQFF. The CDR3 bases are TGTGCCAGCAGCGGAGGGTTGACAGGAATTTACAATGAGCAGTTCTTC.

This clonotype was seen a few times. The V and J genes are TRBV7-9 and TRBJ1-4; 10 positions match TRBD1. The V gene end was trimmed by 8 bases and the J gene end by 6 bases; junction bases not matched to a gene: 3. CDR3 size: 13 residues. Per the germline V gene, CDR1 is SEHNR and CDR2 is FQNEAQ (reference sequence). CDR3 in amino acids: CASLTGGDEKLFF. The CDR3 region has the DNA TGTGCCAGCCTGACAGGGGGCGATGAAAAACTGTTTTTT. Together with reference TRBV7-9 and TRBJ1-4, the CDR3 gives the full variable domain: DTGVSQNPRHKITKRGQNVTFRCDPISEHNRLYWYRQTLGQGPEFLTYFQNEAQLEKSRLLSDRFSAERPKGSFSTLEIQRTEQGDSAMYLCASLTGGDEKLFFGSGTQLSVL.